This T cell receptor (beta chain) was found in a study of T cells in Graves' hyperthyroidism and ophthalmopathy. This clonotype was detected many times. CDR1 and CDR2 from the germline V gene are MNHEY and SVGEGT. V shed 6 bases and J shed 4 bases, with 15 bases lying between them. This CDR3 has 15 amino acids. Researchers amplified the TCR beta CDR3 regions from RNA transcripts. The HTBI primer set drove a first-round RT-PCR of the TCR CDR3. TCRdb re-derived calls from the multiplex PCR reads in MiXCR, one entry per CDR3 protein. The repertoire has some 560,000 distinct CDR3 sequences, less than 20% of them found once; the top ten carry approximately 7.4%.

The receptor was isolated from a woman in her twenties or thirties with Graves' hyperthyroidism. The sequenced sample consisted of blood. The gene calls are TRBV6-2 or TRBV6-3 and TRBJ2-2, with D unclear. In nucleotides, the CDR3 is TGTGCCAGCAGGAGGACGGAAAAGGGCACCGGGGAGCTGTTTTTT. It translates to CASRRTEKGTGELFF.